These 31 T cell receptor beta chains originate from one sample sequenced in a study of blood T cell repertoires in COVID-19. The table came from immunoSEQ multiplex PCR; TCRdb's copy has only in-frame clones and leaves some out. The repertoire holds over 250,000 clones, 89% seen once, with roughly 2.1% in the top ten. The sample consisted of peripheral blood. Source of these receptors: a man aged 45-65 years with acute or convalescent COVID-19.

This clone showed up just a few times. J is TRBJ1-2 and V is TRBV19, with 12 bases aligning to TRBD1. The length of the CDR3 is 13 residues. Germline CDR1 reads LNHDA; CDR2 reads SQIVND (reference sequence). The junction had 4 bases not matched to a gene; V was cut back by 7 bases and J by 7 bases. The CDR3: CASTPGQGAGYTF. The CDR3 DNA follows: TGTGCCAGTACTCCGGGACAGGGGGCTGGCTACACCTTC. Based on the CDR3 plus reference TRBV19 and TRBJ1-2, the full variable domain is DGGITQSPKYLFRKEGQNVTLSCEQNLNHDAMYWYRQDPGQGLRLIYYSQIVNDFQKGDIAEGYSVSREKKESFPLTVTSAQKNPTAFYLCASTPGQGAGYTFGSGTRLTVV.

This clone was detected a few times. The sample contains more than one DNA sequence encoding this CDR3. The chain carries TRBV29-1 and TRBJ1-1; D is possibly TRBD1 (5 bases). The V gene's germline CDR1 is SQVTM and CDR2 ANQGSEA. The CDR3 runs 12 residues. V was shortened by 4 bases and J by 1 base, with 7 bases between the two germline ends. The CDR3 coding sequence is TGCAGCGTTGGGGGGGGGAACACTGAAGCTTTCTTT. Its translation: CSVGGGNTEAFF.

The rearrangement uses TRBV5-4 and TRBJ1-4; D is possibly TRBD1 (5 bases). Trimming cost V 4 bases and J 8 bases, with 18 bases left between them. The CDR3 sequence is 15 residues long. Germline assignment: CDR1 SGHNT and CDR2 YYREEE (reference sequence). The CDR3 DNA reads TGTGCCAGCAGCCCGGATGGGGGGTTAAGGGAAAAACTGTTTTTT. This sequence encodes CASSPDGGLREKLFF.

The J gene is TRBJ2-4, the V gene TRBV12-3 or TRBV12-4, with D perhaps matching TRBD1 (6 bases). Trimming removed 6 bases from V and 13 bases from J, with 13 bases in between. The CDR3 runs 11 residues. CDR3 residues: CASSIAQGQYF. Here the CDR3 DNA reads TGTGCCAGCAGCATTGCCCAGGGGCAGTACTTC.

This chain joins TRBV6-2 or TRBV6-3 and TRBJ2-7; 8 nucleotides match TRBD2. The V gene end was trimmed by 2 bases and the J gene end by 9 bases; junction bases not matched to a gene: 18. The CDR3 is 17 residues long. Germline CDR1 and CDR2: MNHEY and SVGEGT. The DNA of the CDR3 is TGTGCCAGCAGTTACCGACCGGGGGGGGAAATCAAAAACGGGCAGTACTTC. Its translation is CASSYRPGGEIKNGQYF.

The rearrangement uses TRBV18 and TRBJ1-1; TRBD1 agrees at 8 bases. The germline gives CDR1 KGHSH, CDR2 LQKENI. The CDR3 is 15 residues long. The V and J ends lost 4 bases and 6 bases, in that order; junction bases with no gene match: 10. CDR3 region: CASSLQQGDGPEAFF. Here the CDR3 DNA reads TGTGCCAGCTCACTCCAACAGGGGGATGGCCCTGAAGCTTTCTTT.

This chain joins TRBV18 and TRBJ2-5, with 9 positions matching TRBD1. The CDR3 totals 15 residues. Trimming at V came to 4 bases and at J to 1 base, leaving 4 bases not matched to a gene. Germline assignment: CDR1 KGHSH and CDR2 LQKENI. The CDR3 loop reads CASSLGQGGQETQYF. The CDR3 DNA reads TGTGCCAGCTCACTGGGACAGGGAGGCCAAGAGACCCAGTACTTC.

J is TRBJ2-3 and V is TRBV3-1 (or the pseudogene TRBV3-2); TRBD1 aligns across 7 bases. Germline lookup yields CDR1 LGHDT and CDR2 YNNKEL (reference sequence). This CDR3 has 16 residues. J was trimmed by 3 bases and V by 0 bases; bases with no gene match: 6. CDR3 in DNA: TGTGCCAGCAGCCAAGATTTAGGACAGGAGACAGATACGCAGTATTTT. Its protein product is CASSQDLGQETDTQYF.

The chain is built from TRBV28 and TRBJ2-3, with 11 bases identical to TRBD2. The V gene's germline CDR1 is MDHEN and CDR2 SYDVKM. V was pared by 2 bases and J by 2 bases, with 12 bases of the junction left unmatched. This CDR3 contains 19 residues. CDR3 in DNA: TGTGCCAGCAGTTTACAAATAGTTAGCGGGGGGGAAACCACAGATACGCAGTATTTT. It specifies CASSLQIVSGGETTDTQYF.

This clone was counted a single time. The gene calls are TRBV6-5 and TRBJ2-3, with TRBD1 identical over 9 bases. Losses at the gene ends were 6 bases for V and 9 bases for J; bases not matched to a gene: 4. This CDR3 has 12 residues. Germline V gene data show CDR1 as MNHEY and CDR2 as SVGAGI. CDR3 protein: CASSQGQGTQYF. Written as DNA, the CDR3 is TGTGCCAGCAGCCAAGGACAGGGGACGCAGTATTTT.

The chain combines TRBV15 with TRBJ1-2; 7 positions agree with TRBD1. With V trimmed by 0 bases and J by 5 bases, 9 bases remained unmatched. CDR1 LNHNV and CDR2 YYDKDF come from the germline V gene (reference sequence). This CDR3 is built from 16 residues. The CDR3: CATSRDWEWTGYGYTF. As DNA, the CDR3 is TGTGCCACCAGCAGAGATTGGGAATGGACAGGATATGGCTACACCTTC.

The chain recombines TRBV7-6 with TRBJ1-1; D may be TRBD1 (5 bases). The germline gives CDR1 SGHVS, CDR2 FNYEAQ. The CDR3 has 15 amino acids. V was cut by 0 bases and J by 4 bases, with 12 bases left in between. CDR3 DNA sequence: TGTGCCAGCAGCTTAGCGCGGGGGGGGAGCACTGAAGCTTTCTTT. This codes for CASSLARGGSTEAFF.

V and J are TRBV9 and TRBJ2-2, with TRBD1 as a possible D gene (5 bases). The CDR3 is 14 residues long. Germline V gene data show CDR1 as SGDLS and CDR2 as YYNGEE. V dropped 6 bases and J dropped 0 bases, with 9 bases sitting between them. The CDR3, as DNA: TGTGCCAGCACCGGACAAGCGAACACCGGGGAGCTGTTTTTT. It codes for CASTGQANTGELFF.

The chain has TRBV12-3 or TRBV12-4 and TRBJ1-6, with D possibly TRBD1 on 6 matching bases. Trimming cost V 7 bases and J 10 bases, with 14 bases left between them. The CDR3 has 13 residues. The CDR3 region has the DNA TGTGCCAGCACCCTTCAGGGGCAATCACCCCTCCACTTT. As protein: CASTLQGQSPLHF.

V usage is TRBV27 and J usage is TRBJ1-2, with D perhaps TRBD1 (5 bases). V was trimmed by 8 bases and J by 2 bases, leaving 15 bases between them. The CDR3 length is 14 residues. Germline V gene lookup returns CDR1 MNHEY and CDR2 SMNVEV (reference sequence). The CDR3 DNA sequence: TGTGCCAGCGGTCGGGGGGACCCCAACTATGGCTACACCTTC. Its translation: CASGRGDPNYGYTF.

The chain uses TRBV5-1 and TRBJ1-2; TRBD1 matches 9 bases. The V gene's germline CDR1 is SGHRS and CDR2 YFSETQ. V lost 3 bases to trimming and J lost 3 bases; unmatched junction nucleotides: 6. The CDR3 is 15 residues long. CDR3 in DNA: TGCGCCAGCAGCTCCGGGACAGGGCTATACTATGGCTACACCTTC. Translation gives CASSSGTGLYYGYTF.

This clone was found once. The CDR3 nucleotides read TGCGCCAGCAGCTTAAGTAGGGCAGGGGAGACCCAGTACTTC. Protein: CASSLSRAGETQYF. This chain uses TRBV5-1 with TRBJ2-5; TRBD1 might be the D (5 bases). Trimming took off 2 bases at V and 5 bases at J, with 13 bases between the two ends. This CDR3 region has 14 residues. Germline lookup yields CDR1 SGHRS and CDR2 YFSETQ.

The V gene is TRBV19, the J gene TRBJ1-1; D may be TRBD1 (6 bases). Between the trimmed V and J ends, which lost 3 bases and 5 bases, there was a span of 10 bases. This CDR3 has 13 residues. CDR1 and CDR2 (germline): LNHDA, SQIVND (reference sequence). CDR3 nucleotides: TGTGCCAGTAGTATGGGGAGGGGGACTGAAGCTTTCTTT. It translates to CASSMGRGTEAFF.

The chain employs TRBV5-6 and TRBJ1-3; D is possibly TRBD1 (6 bases). The CDR3 is 14 residues long. V was cut by 6 bases and J by 0 bases, with 10 bases left in between. Germline CDR1 reads SGHDT; CDR2 reads YYEEEE. The CDR3 loop reads CASNRDNSGNTIYF. The CDR3 DNA sequence: TGTGCCAGCAACCGGGACAACTCTGGAAACACCATATATTTT.

The chain has TRBV18 and TRBJ1-5; 7 nucleotides agree with TRBD1. This CDR3 is 17 amino acids long. The germline CDR1 and CDR2 sequences are KGHSH and LQKENI. The V and J ends lost 3 bases and 7 bases, in that order; junction bases with no gene match: 15. DNA for the CDR3: TGTGCCAGCTCACCTGGGCAGGGGGTATTCGCGGAGCAGCCCCAGCATTTT. Its translation is CASSPGQGVFAEQPQHF.

The V and J genes are TRBV14 and TRBJ1-3; possible D gene TRBD1, 6 bases. V was clipped by 6 bases and J by 5 bases, with 11 bases between them. The CDR3 totals 13 residues. The germline CDR1 and CDR2 sequences are SGHDN and FVKESK. DNA of the CDR3: TGTGCCAGCAGGACAGGATTGAGAAACACCATATATTTT. Its protein product is CASRTGLRNTIYF.

The chain has TRBV7-8 and TRBJ2-5; the match to TRBD2 covers 9 bases. The CDR3 has 15 residues. V dropped 2 bases and J dropped 5; count of bases not matched to a gene: 6. Germline CDR1 and CDR2: SGHVS and FQNEAQ. The DNA for the CDR3 is TGTGCCAGCAGCTTAAGTGGCGGGGGGGCTGAGACCCAGTACTTC. Translated: CASSLSGGGAETQYF.

The chain couples TRBV18 to TRBJ1-2, with D tentatively TRBD1 (5 bases). The CDR3 sequence is 13 residues long. Trimming took off 2 bases at V and 8 bases at J, with 12 bases between the two ends. Germline V gene lookup returns CDR1 KGHSH and CDR2 LQKENI. CDR3 bases: TGTGCCAGCTCACCAGGCAGGGCTGGGGGCTACACCTTC. Translating gives CASSPGRAGGYTF.

The chain is built from TRBV9 and TRBJ2-3; D remains ambiguous. The CDR3 is made up of 13 amino acids. CDR1 and CDR2 from the germline V gene are SGDLS and YYNGEE. V was clipped by 0 bases and J by 3 bases, with 5 bases between them. The CDR3 sequence: CASSVAETDTQYF. CDR3 nucleotide sequence: TGTGCCAGCAGCGTAGCGGAGACAGATACGCAGTATTTT. The full variable domain, with the rest looked up from reference TRBV9 and TRBJ2-3, is DSGVTQTPKHLITATGQRVTLRCSPRSGDLSVYWYQQSLDQGLQFLIQYYNGEERAKGNILERFSAQQFPDLHSELNLSSLELGDSALYFCASSVAETDTQYFGPGTRLTVL.

The rearrangement joins TRBV27 to TRBJ1-1, with a weak D call TRBD1 (6 bases). V was cut by 0 bases and J by 4 bases, with 12 bases left in between. Germline V CDR1 and CDR2: MNHEY, SMNVEV (reference sequence). This CDR3 has 15 residues. For the CDR3, the DNA is TGTGCCAGCAGTTTATCGGTAACAGGGTTCACTGAAGCTTTCTTT. Translated: CASSLSVTGFTEAFF.

Comment on this clone: Different DNA sequences within this sample yield the same CDR3. V gene TRBV18 combines with J gene TRBJ1-1; D remains unclear. Germline lookup yields CDR1 KGHSH and CDR2 LQKENI. This CDR3 comprises 14 residues. Trimming left V 3 bases short and J 0 bases short, with 8 bases between. The CDR3 nucleotides are TGTGCCAGCTCACCGGGCACAGTGAACACTGAAGCTTTCTTT. It yields the protein CASSPGTVNTEAFF.

This chain uses TRBV5-4 with TRBJ2-7; 13 nucleotides match TRBD2. The germline V gene encodes CDR1 SGHNT and CDR2 YYREEE (reference sequence). Trimming took 4 bases from V and 0 from J; bases not matched to a gene: 4. The CDR3 is 16 amino acids. The CDR3 DNA is TGTGCCAGCAGCCCGGGACTAGCGGGAAGCTCCTACGAGCAGTACTTC. Translating gives CASSPGLAGSSYEQYF.

The chain has TRBV20-1 and TRBJ1-4, with D unclear. The CDR3 runs 11 residues. CDR1 and CDR2 (germline): DFQATT, SNEGSKA (reference sequence). Trimming stripped 5 bases from V and 8 bases from J, with 9 bases between. This CDR3 reads CSAPTREKLFF. The CDR3 nucleotides read TGCAGTGCTCCGACTAGGGAAAAACTGTTTTTT.

The chain joins TRBV11-2 to TRBJ1-6; D ambiguous. The V end lost 5 bases, the J end lost 13 bases, and 15 bases lay between the germline ends. Germline assignment: CDR1 SGHAT and CDR2 FQNNGV. This CDR3 is 13 amino acids long. The CDR3 coding sequence is TGTGCCAGCAGCCCCCAAATCCGGTCGCCCCTCCACTTT. It translates to CASSPQIRSPLHF.

The chain couples TRBV28 to TRBJ1-5; D is perhaps TRBD1 (5 bases). The CDR3 covers 15 residues. V lost 1 base and J lost 4, with 11 bases in between. Germline loops: CDR1 MDHEN, CDR2 SYDVKM. The CDR3 bases are TGTGCCAGCAGTTTATCGGGGGGAGGGAATCAGCCCCAGCATTTT. Its translation: CASSLSGGGNQPQHF.

The V gene is TRBV27, the J gene TRBJ1-2; D is unresolved. V was shortened by 2 bases and J by 4 bases, with 11 bases between the two germline ends. The CDR3 runs 14 residues. CDR1 MNHEY and CDR2 SMNVEV come from the germline V gene (reference sequence). CDR3: CASSLGGGAYGYTF. The CDR3, as DNA: TGTGCCAGCAGTTTAGGCGGAGGAGCCTATGGCTACACCTTC.